One and the same sample provided the 23 T cell receptor beta chains below, sequenced in a study of cytomegalovirus exposure and HLA in healthy donors (dated by TCRdb to 2016 to 2017). Libraries were constructed by the immunoSEQ multiplex PCR assay. TCRdb took this table from immuneACCESS and kept in-frame rearrangements with V and J called. Such tables lack part of the clones; where checked against another copy, unresolved V genes explain under half of the gap, and the rest is unexplained. The sample table lists 57,000 or so clones, around 94% of them with a count of one. The ten biggest clones cover 2% to 2.5% of the sample. The sequenced sample was PBMCs. These receptors all stem from a man between 18 and 35 years old in good health and CMV-seronegative.

The rearrangement joins TRBV30 to TRBJ1-5; 8 bases are shared with TRBD1. Germline assignment: CDR1 GTSNPN and CDR2 SVGIG (reference sequence). The CDR3 is 15 amino acids. Trimming removed 1 base from V and 4 bases from J; junction bases left unmatched: 6. The CDR3 sequence is CAWSGTGTGNQPQHF. DNA for the CDR3: TGTGCCTGGAGTGGGACCGGGACAGGTAATCAGCCCCAGCATTTT.

V and J are TRBV19 and TRBJ1-1; D might be TRBD1 (6 bases). V gave up 3 bases and J gave up 0 bases, with 8 bases separating them. The CDR3 spans 14 residues. CDR1 is LNHDA, CDR2 SQIVND, per germline (reference sequence). DNA of the CDR3: TGTGCCAGTAGTATCGGACAGATGAACACTGAAGCTTTCTTT. Its protein product is CASSIGQMNTEAFF.

The chain has TRBV7-9 and TRBJ2-1; 8 positions match TRBD1. The J segment lost 7 bases and the V segment lost 1 base, leaving 0 bases of the junction unmatched. The CDR3 totals 13 residues. Germline V gives CDR1 SEHNR, CDR2 FQNEAQ (reference sequence). The CDR3 sequence is CASSLDRGNEQFF. In DNA form, the CDR3 reads TGTGCCAGCAGCTTAGACAGGGGGAATGAGCAGTTCTTC.

The chain couples TRBV5-6 to TRBJ1-1; D gene uncertain. Germline CDR1 is SGHDT and CDR2 is YYEEEE. This CDR3 is built from 13 residues. Trimming took 1 base from V and 1 from J, leaving 5 bases between them. CDR3 coding DNA: TGTGCCAGCAGCTTGATAGAGAACACTGAAGCTTTCTTT. This encodes CASSLIENTEAFF.

The CDR3 is CASSQETSGSPDTQYF. CDR3 DNA sequence: TGTGCCAGCAGCCAAGAAACTAGCGGGAGCCCAGATACGCAGTATTTT. The rearrangement joins TRBV4-2 to TRBJ2-3; 11 positions match TRBD2. Germline assignment: CDR1 LGHNA and CDR2 YNFKEQ. Trimming cost V 0 bases and J 4 bases; bases outside gene matches: 3. There are 16 residues in the CDR3.

This rearrangement joins TRBV7-2 to TRBJ2-1; 10 nucleotides match TRBD1. Germline loops: CDR1 SGHTA, CDR2 FQGNSA. Trimming cost V 1 base and J 9 bases; bases outside gene matches: 12. The length of the CDR3 is 17 residues. CDR3 sequence reads: CASSLVDGTGVSGEQFF. In nucleotides, the CDR3 is TGTGCCAGCAGCTTAGTGGATGGGACAGGGGTAAGCGGTGAGCAGTTCTTC.

The V and J genes are TRBV5-1 and TRBJ2-7; D uncertain. Looked up from germline, CDR1 is SGHRS and CDR2 is YFSETQ. The CDR3 covers 13 residues. Trimming took off 1 base at V and 1 base at J, with 6 bases between the two ends. The chain's CDR3 is CASSLNRSYEQYF. CDR3 bases: TGCGCCAGCAGCTTGAACCGGTCCTACGAGCAGTACTTC.

The chain joins TRBV5-1 to TRBJ2-1; 7 nucleotides align to TRBD1. V gave up 4 bases and J gave up 7 bases; unmatched junction bases: 8. The CDR3 runs to 14 residues. Germline CDR1 reads SGHRS; CDR2 reads YFSETQ. The CDR3 reads CASSPSGGGNEQFF. In DNA, the CDR3 is TGCGCCAGCAGCCCATCAGGGGGTGGGAATGAGCAGTTCTTC. Complete variable domain (other parts from reference TRBV5-1 and TRBJ2-1): KAGVTQTPRYLIKTRGQQVTLSCSPISGHRSVSWYQQTPGQGLQFLFEYFSETQRNKGNFPGRFSGRQFSNSRSEMNVSTLELGDSALYLCASSPSGGGNEQFFGPGTRLTVL.

This clone was seen just once. V and J are TRBV6-8 and TRBJ2-7; a weak D match, TRBD1 (6 bases). The length of the CDR3 is 22 residues. The germline V and J ends were trimmed by 2 bases and 0 bases, with 32 bases remaining between them. Per the germline V gene, CDR1 is MNHGY and CDR2 is SAAAGT. Written as DNA, the CDR3 is TGTGCCAGCAGTTACGAACTGTATACGGACACCGGAAAGACAGGTAACTCCTACGAGCAGTACTTC. Its translation: CASSYELYTDTGKTGNSYEQYF.

V usage is TRBV15 and J usage is TRBJ1-3, with TRBD1 identical over 8 bases. CDR3 size: 14 residues. J lost 3 bases, V lost 4 bases, and 2 bases had no gene match. CDR1 is LNHNV, CDR2 YYDKDF, per germline (reference sequence). The CDR3 spells CATSIDRGGNTIYF. In DNA form, the CDR3 reads TGTGCCACCAGCATCGACAGGGGTGGAAACACCATATATTTT.

This clone was detected only once. The chain has TRBV13 and TRBJ1-2; D is uncertain. Trimming cost V 3 bases and J 7 bases, with 12 bases left between them. CDR3 length equals 13 residues. The V gene's germline CDR1 is PRHDT and CDR2 FYEKMQ (reference sequence). Written as DNA, the CDR3 is TGTGCCAGCAGCTTGGCCTCCGGGTTTGGCTACACCTTC. Residues: CASSLASGFGYTF.

The V call is TRBV5-1, the J call TRBJ2-7, with D perhaps matching TRBD2 (6 bases). CDR1 is SGHRS and CDR2 is YFSETQ in the germline V gene. Deletions cut 0 bases from V and 2 bases from J, with 15 bases between. The CDR3 is made up of 16 amino acids. The CDR3 sequence: CASSLDNSGLTYEQYF. The CDR3 DNA reads as TGCGCCAGCAGCTTGGATAACAGCGGGCTTACCTACGAGCAGTACTTC. The whole variable domain, filled in from reference TRBV5-1 and TRBJ2-7, reads KAGVTQTPRYLIKTRGQQVTLSCSPISGHRSVSWYQQTPGQGLQFLFEYFSETQRNKGNFPGRFSGRQFSNSRSEMNVSTLELGDSALYLCASSLDNSGLTYEQYFGPGTRLTVT.

The V gene is TRBV2, the J gene TRBJ1-1; 7 bases are shared with TRBD1. CDR1 is SNHLY and CDR2 is FYNNEI in the germline V gene. V lost 6 bases, J lost 8 bases, and 6 bases stayed unmatched. The CDR3 sequence is 12 residues long. CDR3 protein: CASRQQGPEAFF. DNA of the CDR3: TGTGCCAGCAGGCAACAGGGGCCCGAAGCTTTCTTT.

The chain couples TRBV30 to TRBJ1-5; perhaps TRBD1 as D (6 bases). The CDR3 runs to 13 residues. Germline V CDR1 and CDR2: GTSNPN, SVGIG (reference sequence). The V end was cut by 3 bases, the J end by 1 base, with 7 bases between. Written as DNA, the CDR3 is TGTGCCTGGAGCCAGGGGAGCAATCAGCCCCAGCATTTT. The encoded protein is CAWSQGSNQPQHF.

This clone was found once. The chain joins TRBV7-6 to TRBJ2-1; 12 bases fit TRBD2. J gave up 0 bases and V 1 base, and 7 bases lay outside the gene matches. Germline V CDR1 and CDR2: SGHVS, FNYEAQ. There are 19 residues in the CDR3. Written as DNA, the CDR3 is TGTGCCAGCAGCTTAGAATCGACTAGCGGGAGAAGCTCCTACAATGAGCAGTTCTTC. This encodes CASSLESTSGRSSYNEQFF.

The chain carries TRBV5-1 and TRBJ2-7; a possible D gene is TRBD1 (6 bases). The CDR3 loop spans 12 amino acids. Trimming took off 7 bases at V and 3 bases at J, with 11 bases between the two ends. From germline, CDR1 is SGHRS and CDR2 YFSETQ. CDR3 in amino acids: CASRDTDYEQYF. The CDR3 DNA reads TGCGCCAGCCGGGACACAGACTACGAGCAGTACTTC.

Only one count was recorded for this clone. The V and J genes are TRBV18 and TRBJ2-1, with 9 bases aligning to TRBD2. Germline assignment: CDR1 KGHSH and CDR2 LQKENI. The CDR3 spans 16 residues. V shed 4 bases, J shed 2 bases, and the junction held 6 bases outside the gene matches. The CDR3 protein is CASSLLAGLTYNEQFF. The DNA for the CDR3 is TGTGCCAGCTCACTCCTAGCGGGATTAACCTACAATGAGCAGTTCTTC.

The genes are TRBV29-1 and TRBJ1-5; 7 bases align to TRBD1. This CDR3 region has 13 residues. With V trimmed by 5 bases and J by 3 bases, 4 bases remained unmatched. Germline assignment: CDR1 SQVTM and CDR2 ANQGSEA. The CDR3 loop reads CSVTTGPNQPQHF. CDR3 coding DNA: TGCAGCGTTACGACAGGGCCCAATCAGCCCCAGCATTTT.

The J gene is TRBJ1-1, the V gene TRBV6-5; D gene unclear. The CDR3 runs 15 residues. Trimming pared 0 bases from V and 2 bases from J, leaving 10 bases between. CDR1 MNHEY and CDR2 SVGAGI come from the germline V gene. CDR3 sequence (DNA): TGTGCCAGCAGTTACTCGGGCAGCCCAAACACTGAAGCTTTCTTT. This codes for CASSYSGSPNTEAFF.

Here the CDR3 DNA reads TGTGCCATCAGTGAGGGAGGACTAGCGGGAAAAGGGAGTGAGCAGTTCTTC. Protein product: CAISEGGLAGKGSEQFF. The V call is TRBV10-3, the J call TRBJ2-1; 12 bases are shared with TRBD2. V lost 2 bases, J lost 9 bases, and 11 bases stayed unmatched. The CDR3 is made up of 17 amino acids. The germline CDR1 and CDR2 sequences are ENHRY and SYGVKD.

The genes are TRBV28 and TRBJ2-5; D is undetermined. Looked up from germline, CDR1 is MDHEN and CDR2 is SYDVKM. This CDR3 is built from 11 residues. Trimming took 8 bases from V and 2 from J, leaving 6 bases between them. This CDR3 is CASREQETQYF. The CDR3 DNA follows: TGTGCCAGCCGAGAGCAAGAGACCCAGTACTTC.

The chain is built from TRBV19 and TRBJ2-5; D is uncertain. The CDR3 consists of 15 residues. Germline-derived CDR1 and CDR2 are LNHDA and SQIVND (reference sequence). Trimming shortened V by 1 base and J by 5 bases, and 14 bases separated the two germline ends. The CDR3 loop reads CASSIVRSPPETQYF. The CDR3 DNA follows: TGTGCCAGTAGTATAGTACGGAGTCCCCCGGAGACCCAGTACTTC.

The chain employs TRBV7-8 and TRBJ2-3; D might be TRBD2 (5 bases). The germline CDR1 and CDR2 sequences are SGHVS and FQNEAQ. Trimming removed 1 base at V and 2 bases at J, with 10 bases between. The CDR3 is 15 residues long. The CDR3 here is CASSLGTLHTDTQYF. CDR3 nucleotides: TGTGCCAGCAGCTTAGGGACTCTTCACACAGATACGCAGTATTTT.